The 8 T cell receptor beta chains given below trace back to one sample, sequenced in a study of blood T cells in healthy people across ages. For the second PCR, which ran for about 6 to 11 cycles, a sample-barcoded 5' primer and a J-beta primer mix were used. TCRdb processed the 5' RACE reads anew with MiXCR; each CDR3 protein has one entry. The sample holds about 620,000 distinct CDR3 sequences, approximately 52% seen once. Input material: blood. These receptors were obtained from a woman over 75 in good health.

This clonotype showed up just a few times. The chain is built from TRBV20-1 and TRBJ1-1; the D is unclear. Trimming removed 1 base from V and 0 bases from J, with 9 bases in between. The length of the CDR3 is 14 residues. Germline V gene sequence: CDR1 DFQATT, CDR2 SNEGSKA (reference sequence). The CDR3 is CSARGQTMNTEAFF. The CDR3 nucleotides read TGCAGTGCTAGAGGGCAGACCATGAACACTGAAGCTTTCTTT.

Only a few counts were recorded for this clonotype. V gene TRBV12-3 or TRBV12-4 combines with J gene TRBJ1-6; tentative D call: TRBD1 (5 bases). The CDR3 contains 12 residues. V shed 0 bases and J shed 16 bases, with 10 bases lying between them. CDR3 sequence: CASSLAGVTLHF. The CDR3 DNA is TGTGCCAGCAGTTTAGCAGGGGTGACTCTCCACTTT.

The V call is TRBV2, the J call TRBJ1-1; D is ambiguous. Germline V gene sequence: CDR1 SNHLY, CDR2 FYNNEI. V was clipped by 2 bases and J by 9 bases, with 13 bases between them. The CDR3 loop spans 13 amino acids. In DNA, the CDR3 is TGTGCCAGCAGTGAATCGGGCGACTCCAAAGCTTTCTTT. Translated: CASSESGDSKAFF. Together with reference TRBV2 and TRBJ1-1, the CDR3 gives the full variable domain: EPEVTQTPSHQVTQMGQEVILRCVPISNHLYFYWYRQILGQKVEFLVSFYNNEISEKSEIFDDQFSVERPDGSNFTLKIRSTKLEDSAMYFCASSESGDSKAFFGQGTRLTVV.

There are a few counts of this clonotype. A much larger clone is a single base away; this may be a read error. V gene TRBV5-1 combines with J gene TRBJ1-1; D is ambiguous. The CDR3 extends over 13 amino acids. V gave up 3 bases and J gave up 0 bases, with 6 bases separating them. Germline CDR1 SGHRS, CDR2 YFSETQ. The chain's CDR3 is CASSWEVNTEAFF. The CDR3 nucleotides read TGCGCCAGCAGCTGGGAGGTGAACACTGAAGCTTTCTTT.

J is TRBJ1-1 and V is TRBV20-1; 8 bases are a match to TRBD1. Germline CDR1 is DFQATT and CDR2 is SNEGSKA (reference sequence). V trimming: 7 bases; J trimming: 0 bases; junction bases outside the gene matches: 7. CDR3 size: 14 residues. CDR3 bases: TGCAGTGGAGACAGGGGTTCAATGAACACTGAAGCTTTCTTT. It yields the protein CSGDRGSMNTEAFF.

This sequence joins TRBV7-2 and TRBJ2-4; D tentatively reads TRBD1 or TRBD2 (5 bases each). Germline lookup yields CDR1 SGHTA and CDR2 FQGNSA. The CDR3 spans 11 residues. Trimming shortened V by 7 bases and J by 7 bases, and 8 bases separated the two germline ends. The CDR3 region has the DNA TGTGCCAGCATGGGACCCAACATTCAGTACTTC. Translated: CASMGPNIQYF.

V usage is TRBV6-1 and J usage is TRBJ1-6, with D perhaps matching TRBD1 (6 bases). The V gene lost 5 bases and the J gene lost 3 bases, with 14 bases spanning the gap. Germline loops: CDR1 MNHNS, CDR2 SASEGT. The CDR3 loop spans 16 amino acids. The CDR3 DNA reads TGTGCCAGCAGTCCGGGACACCCCTTCTATAATTCACCCCTCCACTTT. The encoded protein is CASSPGHPFYNSPLHF.

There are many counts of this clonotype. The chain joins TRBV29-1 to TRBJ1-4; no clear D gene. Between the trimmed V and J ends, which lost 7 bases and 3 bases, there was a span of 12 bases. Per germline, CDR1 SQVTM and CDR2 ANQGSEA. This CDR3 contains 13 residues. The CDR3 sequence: CSGKRAANEKLFF. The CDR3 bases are TGCAGCGGAAAGAGGGCAGCTAATGAAAAACTGTTTTTT. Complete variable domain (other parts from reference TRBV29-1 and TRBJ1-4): SAVISQKPSRDICQRGTSLTIQCQVDSQVTMMFWYRQQPGQSLTLIATANQGSEATYESGFVIDKFPISRPNLTFSTLTVSNMSPEDSSIYLCSGKRAANEKLFFGSGTQLSVL.